This T cell receptor beta chain comes out of a study of shared clonotypes between healthy human individuals. The wider study: A couple of women and a few men aged 18 to 49 served as donors. Study results and caveats: Relative to memory subsets, naive subsets generally showed larger estimated richness. A few donors shared about 5% of their naive CD4 clonotypes.

In the study's own analysis: As immunoSEQ supplied junction-only sequences (without quality scores), filtering differed. Generated by immunoSEQ multiplex PCR, the TCRdb table keeps only in-frame clones and is missing some. V, J and clone size are taken as reported in that table, and D and trimming were inferred from the DNA itself. The repertoire consists of 1.5 million to 2.5 million clones, with 85% to 95% occurring once and the leading ten covering approximately 1.2%. The naive CD8 fraction comprised CD45RO-negative cells positively selected for CCR7 and excluded terminally differentiated effector memory CD45RA+ cells. A remark on this clone: Antigen: not known.

The CDR3 loop spans 18 amino acids. In germline, CDR1 is MGHRA, CDR2 YSYEKL. With 0 bases removed from V and 4 bases from J, the gap between germline ends came to 22 bases. This receptor was identified in a young man in good health. The sequenced sample consisted of naive CD8+ T cells sorted from blood. The chain couples TRBV4-1 to TRBJ2-7, with D perhaps matching TRBD2 (6 bases). CDR3 coding DNA: TGCGCCAGCAGCCAAGATCCTCTCACCCTAGCGTTAGCTTACGAGCAGTACTTC. It specifies CASSQDPLTLALAYEQYF.